This TCR beta chain was recovered during a study of immune cell composition in non-small cell lung cancer (dated by TCRdb to 2017 to 2019). With regard to the full study: Histologic subtype, mainly lung adenocarcinoma or squamous cell carcinoma, was assigned on the basis of H&E together with p63, CK5, Napsin A and TTF-1 immunohistochemistry. TCR-beta sequencing from Adaptive Biotechnologies was done on around 34 paired sets of NSCLC tumour and non-adjacent lung specimens and on about two dozen tumour-only specimens. For supplementary cohort #1, made up of around eleven lung adenocarcinoma cases, paired tumour/lung TCR-beta sequencing was done and TIL populations were generated so that tumour reactivity could be assessed. Several tumour specimens with TCR-beta data were of rare histological subtypes and were excluded from the subtype comparisons. What the research found in general, with its limitations: Tumour-associated clones >0.5% occurred in nearly half of NSCLC cases: approximately 35% of adenocarcinomas versus approximately 82% of squamous carcinomas. The reactivity cohort was only roughly eleven cases, and tumour-reactive clones were not shown to share sequences with the dominant in vivo tumour-associated clones. No significant correlation was found between tumour TCR-beta clonality and smoking pack-years. In some ten adenocarcinoma cases, a strong correlation was found between maximal tumour-associated clone frequency and TIL tumour reactivity, whereas no such correlation was found between overall clonality and TIL tumour reactivity.

Normal lung samples came from the same patient and were non-adjacent lung tissue collected as far from the tumour as possible, with a minimum distance of 3 cm. Genomic DNA was isolated with the QIAamp DNA kit from frozen aliquots of single-cell suspensions that had not been sorted. Tissues arrived within 2 hours after resection and were immediately processed into single-cell suspensions. Tissue was broken up mechanically, digested enzymatically with DNase I, collagenase I and hyaluronidase for under 35 minutes at 37 degrees C, and then filtered and RBC-lysed. This clone showed up just a few times. Its antigen remains undetermined. Per-base qualities were not stored, and no clone one base away is much larger. A two-step multiplex PCR amplified TCR-beta CDR3 regions from genomic DNA, and the second step of the PCR added Illumina-compatible adaptors. TCR-beta immunosequencing was carried out on an Illumina platform through the commercial immunoSEQ service. In the paper's pipeline: Two measures summarised the repertoires: productive clonality, and Top 10 Clones, meaning the percentage of T-cell templates coming from the ten most frequent sequences. Productive clonality ranged from 0 to 1, with 1 indicating a monoclonal population. Sequences comprising at least 0.1% of tumour T-cell templates but absent from matched non-adjacent lung were defined as tumour-associated clones and were identified via log10 scatter plots. Student's t-tests were used for two-group comparisons, ANOVA was used for stages, and linear regression was used for relationships, with analyses conducted in GraphPad Prism7 and R. The clones in this table, taken by TCRdb from immuneACCESS, are in-frame only. Not every clone is retained; where verified, under half of the shortfall comes from an unresolved V gene, and the cause of the rest is unknown. That table furnishes V, J and clone size, whereas the DNA furnished D and trimming. The sample has 15,000 to 20,000 clones on record, 70% to 85% of them singletons. The ten biggest clones cover 9.8% of the sample.

The CDR3 runs 13 amino acids, cysteine and phenylalanine included. Only the CDR3 part of the read is kept: 39 bases, read in frame from the first base. The germline V gene (reference sequence) sets CDR1 to MNHEY and CDR2 to SMNVEV. Trimming costs V 5 bases and J 3 bases, and their ends lie 11 bases apart. The same sample was also studied in work on CD4 T cells in lung cancer. The second study, in turn, reports: In the study, blood T cells from NSCLC patients were screened for responses to candidate mutation-encoded neoepitopes, and neoantigen-specific CD4+ T-cell clones and TCRs were isolated. Tumor and non-adjacent lung tissue came from a handful of patients undergoing curative-intent resections for stage I-III non-small cell lung cancer. The patients who underwent resection had lung adenocarcinoma or squamous cell carcinoma, were aged 60 to 69 when blood was donated, and were mostly former smokers. Before blood donation, treatments including platinum chemotherapy had been received by the patients, and nivolumab or pembrolizumab had been received by some of the patients. Some blood-derived responses might reflect in vitro priming of naive T cells or cross-reactivity rather than memory responses to the cancer. TCRB deep sequencing tracked the frequency of neoantigen-specific clonotypes in tumor resections, non-adjacent lung and cultured T-cell products. The kit provider's software was used to analyze TCRB sequence data, and Fisher's exact test was applied to assess tumor enrichment of clonotype templates.

The sequence links TRBV27 to TRBJ2-7, with the D segment possibly TRBD1 or TRBD2, each aligning over 5 bases. The source is a human donor with non-small cell lung cancer. The specimen sequenced was non-adjacent lung tissue. At the DNA level, the sequence is TGTGCCAGCAGTCCGAGGGGCAGCTACGAGCAGTACTTC. It encodes CASSPRGSYEQYF.